This T cell receptor (beta chain) was identified in a study of blood T cell repertoires in COVID-19. Study-wide background: The samples span acute and convalescent COVID-19 from the United States, Italy and Spain.

The data were produced by immunoSEQ multiplex PCR, yet TCRdb's version contains in-frame clones alone and is incomplete. The repertoire holds hundreds of thousands of clones, about 91% seen once, with 6.9% in the top ten. Germline V gives CDR1 KGHSH, CDR2 LQKENI. The CDR3 totals 13 residues. The germline V and J ends were trimmed by 3 bases and 4 bases, with 9 bases remaining between them. V is TRBV18 and J is TRBJ2-5, with D perhaps TRBD2 (6 bases). The receptor comes from a woman aged 25-40 years who had recovered from COVID-19. Material for sequencing was peripheral blood. The chain's CDR3 is CASSPGTLETQYF. In nucleotides, the CDR3 is TGTGCCAGCTCACCCGGGACTTTAGAGACCCAGTACTTC.